This T cell receptor (beta chain) originates from a study of T cell responses to AZD1222 COVID-19 vaccine. This clone was detected a few times. Its antigen is unidentified. This table comes from immunoSEQ multiplex PCR, and its TCRdb copy is limited to in-frame clones, with some not included. The table shows about 120,000 clones, with more than 70% occurring only once. Study results and caveats: A rise in Spike-specific TCR breadth and depth followed two AZD1222 doses. Unmutated variant regions are reportedly the target of nearly half of TCRs that are spike-specific.

V was shortened by 6 bases and J by 3 bases, with 15 bases between the two germline ends. The CDR3 has 13 amino acids. Germline V CDR1 and CDR2: SQVTM, ANQGSEA. The chain is built from TRBV29-1 and TRBJ2-7; D assignment may be TRBD1 or TRBD2 (5 bases each). The TCR comes from an adult who received the AZD1222 COVID-19 vaccine. The sample consisted of peripheral blood, taken 28 days after the second AZD1222 dose. The CDR3 nucleotides are TGCAGCGTCGACGGGACGAGAGGCTACGAGCAGTACTTC. Residues: CSVDGTRGYEQYF.